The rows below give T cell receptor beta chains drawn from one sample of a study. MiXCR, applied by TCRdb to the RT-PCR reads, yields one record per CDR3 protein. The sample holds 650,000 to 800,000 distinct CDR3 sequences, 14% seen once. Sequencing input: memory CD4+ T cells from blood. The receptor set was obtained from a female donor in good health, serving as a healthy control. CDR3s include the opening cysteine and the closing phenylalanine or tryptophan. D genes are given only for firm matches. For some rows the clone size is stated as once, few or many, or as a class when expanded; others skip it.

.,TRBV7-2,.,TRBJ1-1,CATYLDDTYTEAFF,TGTGCCACATACCTGGATGATACTTACACTGAAGCTTTCTTT
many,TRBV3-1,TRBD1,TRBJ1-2,CASSQDLTGYGYTF,TGTGCCAGCAGCCAAGACCTGACAGGGTATGGCTACACCTTC
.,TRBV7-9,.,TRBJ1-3,CASSLGDRGNTIYF,TGTGCCAGCAGCTTAGGGGACCGGGGAAACACCATATATTTT
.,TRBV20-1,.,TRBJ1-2,CSAEVVYGYTF,TGCAGTGCTGAAGTGGTCTATGGCTACACCTTC
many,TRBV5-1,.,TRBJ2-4,CASSPDGFQNIQYF,TGCGCCAGCAGCCCGGACGGGTTCCAAAACATTCAGTACTTC
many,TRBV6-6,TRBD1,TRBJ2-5,CASSLGTGKQETQYF,TGTGCCAGCAGTCTAGGGACAGGGAAGCAAGAGACCCAGTACTTC
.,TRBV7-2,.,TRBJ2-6,CASSGTGSGSGANVLTF,TGTGCCAGCAGCGGAACAGGGTCTGGCTCTGGGGCCAACGTCCTGACTTTC
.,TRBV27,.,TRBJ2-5,CASRAVYQETQYF,TGTGCCAGCAGGGCAGTGTACCAAGAGACCCAGTACTTC
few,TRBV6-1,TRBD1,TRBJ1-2,CASSVTGQGAGYTF,TGTGCCAGCAGTGTTACGGGACAGGGTGCCGGCTACACCTTC
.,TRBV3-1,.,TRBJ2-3,CASSWDRTDTQYF,TGTGCCAGCAGCTGGGACCGCACAGATACGCAGTATTTT
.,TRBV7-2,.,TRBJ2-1,CASSRVGLTDYNEQFF,TGTGCCAGCAGCCGCGTGGGACTCACGGATTACAATGAGCAGTTCTTC
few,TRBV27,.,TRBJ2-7,CASSFYYNSYEQYF,TGTGCCAGCAGTTTTTACTACAACTCCTACGAGCAGTACTTC
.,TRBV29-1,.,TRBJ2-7,CSVLRVPAPAEQYF,TGCAGCGTCCTAAGGGTCCCAGCCCCGGCCGAGCAGTACTTC
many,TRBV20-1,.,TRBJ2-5,CSARVRGYREGETQYF,TGCAGTGCTAGAGTAAGAGGTTACAGGGAGGGAGAGACCCAGTACTTC
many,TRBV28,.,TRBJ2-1,CASIAGSYNEQFF,TGTGCCAGCATTGCGGGATCCTACAATGAGCAGTTCTTC
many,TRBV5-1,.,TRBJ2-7,CASSSWIGQYEQYF,TGCGCCAGCAGCTCGTGGATAGGACAGTACGAGCAGTACTTC
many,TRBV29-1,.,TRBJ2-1,CSVEHQTGSPEQFF,TGCAGCGTTGAACACCAAACAGGGTCACCTGAGCAGTTCTTC
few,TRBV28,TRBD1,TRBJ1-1,CASSYVDRGNTEAFF,TGTGCCAGCAGTTACGTGGACAGGGGGAACACTGAAGCTTTCTTT